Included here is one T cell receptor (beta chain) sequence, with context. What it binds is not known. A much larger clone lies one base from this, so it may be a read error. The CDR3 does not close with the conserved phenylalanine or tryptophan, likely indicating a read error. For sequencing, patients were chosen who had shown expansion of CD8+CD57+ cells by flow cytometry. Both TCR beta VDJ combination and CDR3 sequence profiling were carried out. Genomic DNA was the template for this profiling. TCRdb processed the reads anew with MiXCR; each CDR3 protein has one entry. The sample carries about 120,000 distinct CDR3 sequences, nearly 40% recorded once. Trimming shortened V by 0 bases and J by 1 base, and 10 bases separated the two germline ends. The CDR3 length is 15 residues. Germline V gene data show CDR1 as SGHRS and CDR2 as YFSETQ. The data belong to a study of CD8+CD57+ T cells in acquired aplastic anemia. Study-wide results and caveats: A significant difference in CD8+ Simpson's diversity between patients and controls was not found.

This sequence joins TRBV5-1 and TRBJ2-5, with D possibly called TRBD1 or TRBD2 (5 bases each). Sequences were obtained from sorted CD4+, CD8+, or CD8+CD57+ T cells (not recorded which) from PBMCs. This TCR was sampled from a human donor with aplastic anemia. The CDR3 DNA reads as TGCGCCAGCAGCTTGGCCGGGACGCTCCAAGAGACCCAGTACTCC. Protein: CASSLAGTLQETQYS.